This entry concerns a single TCR beta chain. What it binds is unknown. Measured with immunoSEQ multiplex PCR; TCRdb has only the in-frame clones, and not every one. The repertoire holds 120,000 or so clones, roughly 88% seen once, with roughly 5.4% in the top ten. From germline, CDR1 is LGHNA and CDR2 YSLEER. V gave up 0 bases and J gave up 4 bases; unmatched junction bases: 1. The CDR3 runs 14 residues. The sample originates from a study of T cell responses to AZD1222 COVID-19 vaccine. Study in general: Second-dose timings of about 4 or about 12 weeks were pooled. Study-wide results and limits: Among vaccine-associated CD4 TCRs, coverage spanned spike, with dominance at 160-218 and 743-854. Repertoire collection took place solely once the T cell response had peaked.

The source was peripheral blood, collected on day 0 of AZD1222 vaccination. The origin of this receptor is an adult in good health. The chain links TRBV4-3 to TRBJ1-1, with 8 bases lining up with TRBD1. The CDR3 sequence is CASSQEQGGTEAFF. Written as DNA, the CDR3 is TGCGCCAGCAGCCAAGAACAGGGGGGCACTGAAGCTTTCTTT.